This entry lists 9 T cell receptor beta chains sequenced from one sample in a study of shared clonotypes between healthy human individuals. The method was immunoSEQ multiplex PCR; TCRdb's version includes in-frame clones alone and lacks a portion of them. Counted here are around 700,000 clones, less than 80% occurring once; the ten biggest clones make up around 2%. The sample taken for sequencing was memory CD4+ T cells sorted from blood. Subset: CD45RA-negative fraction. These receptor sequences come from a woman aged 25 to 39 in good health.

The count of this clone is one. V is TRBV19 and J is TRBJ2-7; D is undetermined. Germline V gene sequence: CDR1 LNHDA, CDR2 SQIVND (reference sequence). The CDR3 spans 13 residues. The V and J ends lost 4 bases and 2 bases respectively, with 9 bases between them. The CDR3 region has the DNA TGTGCCAGTAGTAGTAAAGCAACCTACGAGCAGTACTTC. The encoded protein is CASSSKATYEQYF. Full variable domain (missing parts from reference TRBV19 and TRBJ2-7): DGGITQSPKYLFRKEGQNVTLSCEQNLNHDAMYWYRQDPGQGLRLIYYSQIVNDFQKGDIAEGYSVSREKKESFPLTVTSAQKNPTAFYLCASSSKATYEQYFGPGTRLTVT.

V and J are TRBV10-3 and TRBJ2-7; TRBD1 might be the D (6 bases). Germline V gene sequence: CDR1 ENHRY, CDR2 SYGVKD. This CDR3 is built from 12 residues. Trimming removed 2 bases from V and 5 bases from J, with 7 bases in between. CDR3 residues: CAISETGNEQYF. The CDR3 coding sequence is TGTGCCATCAGTGAGACAGGGAACGAGCAGTACTTC.

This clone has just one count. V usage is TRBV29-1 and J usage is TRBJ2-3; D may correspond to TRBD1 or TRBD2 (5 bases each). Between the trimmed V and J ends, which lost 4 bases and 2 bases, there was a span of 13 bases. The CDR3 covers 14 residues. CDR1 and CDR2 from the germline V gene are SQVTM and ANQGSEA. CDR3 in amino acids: CSVVPGPLTDTQYF. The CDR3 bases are TGCAGCGTTGTTCCGGGGCCTCTCACAGATACGCAGTATTTT.

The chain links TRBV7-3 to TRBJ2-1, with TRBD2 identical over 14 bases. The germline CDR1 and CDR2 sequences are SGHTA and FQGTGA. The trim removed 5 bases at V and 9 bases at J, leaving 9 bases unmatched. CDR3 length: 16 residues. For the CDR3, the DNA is TGTGCCAGCAGCCCCGGGGGACTAGCGGGAGTAGGTGAGCAGTTCTTC. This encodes CASSPGGLAGVGEQFF.

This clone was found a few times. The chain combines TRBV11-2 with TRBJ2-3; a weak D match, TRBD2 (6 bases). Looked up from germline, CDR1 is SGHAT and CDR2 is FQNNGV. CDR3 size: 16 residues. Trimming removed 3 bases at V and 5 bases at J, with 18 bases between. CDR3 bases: TGTGCCAGCAGCTTTGTTAACGGGAGTCCTGGAGATACGCAGTATTTT. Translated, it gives CASSFVNGSPGDTQYF. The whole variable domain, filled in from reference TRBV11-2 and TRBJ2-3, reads EAGVAQSPRYKIIEKRQSVAFWCNPISGHATLYWYQQILGQGPKLLIQFQNNGVVDDSQLPKDRFSAERLKGVDSTLKIQPAKLEDSAVYLCASSFVNGSPGDTQYFGPGTRLTVL.

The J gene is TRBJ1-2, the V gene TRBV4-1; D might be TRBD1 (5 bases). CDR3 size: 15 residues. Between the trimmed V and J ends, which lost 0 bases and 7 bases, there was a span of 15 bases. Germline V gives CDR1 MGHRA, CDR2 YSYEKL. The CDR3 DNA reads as TGCGCCAGCAGCCAAGATGGGGACGGTGCCCCTGGCTACACCTTC. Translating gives CASSQDGDGAPGYTF.

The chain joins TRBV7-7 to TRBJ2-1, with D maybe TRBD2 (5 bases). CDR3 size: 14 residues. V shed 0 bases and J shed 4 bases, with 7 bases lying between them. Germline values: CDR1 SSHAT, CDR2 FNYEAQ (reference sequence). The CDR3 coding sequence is TGTGCCAGCAGCTTAGCCGGGAATTACAATGAGCAGTTCTTC. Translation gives CASSLAGNYNEQFF.

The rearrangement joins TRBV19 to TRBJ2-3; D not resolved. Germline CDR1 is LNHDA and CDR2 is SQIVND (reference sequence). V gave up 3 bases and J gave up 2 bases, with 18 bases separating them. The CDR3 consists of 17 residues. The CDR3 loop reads CASSMITAFDNTDTQYF. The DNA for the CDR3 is TGTGCCAGTAGTATGATCACTGCCTTTGATAACACAGATACGCAGTATTTT.

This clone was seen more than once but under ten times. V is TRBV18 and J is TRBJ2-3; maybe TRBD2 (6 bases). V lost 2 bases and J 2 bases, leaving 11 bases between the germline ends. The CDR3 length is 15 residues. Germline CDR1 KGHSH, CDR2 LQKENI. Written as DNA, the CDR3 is TGTGCCAGCTCACCAGCGGCGGGGCTCACAGATACGCAGTATTTT. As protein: CASSPAAGLTDTQYF.